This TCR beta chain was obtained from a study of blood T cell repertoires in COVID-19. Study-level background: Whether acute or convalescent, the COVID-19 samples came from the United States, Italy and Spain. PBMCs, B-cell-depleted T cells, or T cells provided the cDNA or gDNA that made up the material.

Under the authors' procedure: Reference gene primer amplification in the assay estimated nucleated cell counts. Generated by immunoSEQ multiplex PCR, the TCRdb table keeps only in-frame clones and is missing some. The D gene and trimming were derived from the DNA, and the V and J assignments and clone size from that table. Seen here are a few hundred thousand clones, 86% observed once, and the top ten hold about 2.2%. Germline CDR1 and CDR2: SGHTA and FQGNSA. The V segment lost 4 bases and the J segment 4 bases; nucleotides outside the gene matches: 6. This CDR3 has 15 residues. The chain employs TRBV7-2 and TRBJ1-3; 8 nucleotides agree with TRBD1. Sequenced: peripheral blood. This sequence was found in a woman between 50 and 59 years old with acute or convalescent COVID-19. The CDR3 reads CASSSDRVSGNTIYF. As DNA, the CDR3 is TGTGCCAGCAGCTCGGACAGGGTCTCCGGAAACACCATATATTTT.